The TCR beta chain described here comes from a study of graft-versus-host responses after intestinal transplantation. Across the whole study: Uniformly, recipients were administered anti-thymocyte globulin induction with subsequent tacrolimus and steroids for two to three years. Study observations and caveats: Early declines in HvG clones that occurred post-transplant were associated with peak circulating GvH clone levels. In recipient marrow, GvH clones were found, and some appeared first in ileum or blood. Elevated graft-versus-host to host-versus-graft clonal ratios in allografts were recorded for patients with graft-donor T cell macrochimerism.

This clone was detected only once. No antigen is known for it. V was shortened by 0 bases and J by 6 bases, with 14 bases between the two germline ends. The CDR3 spans 15 residues. Germline lookup yields CDR1 ENHRY and CDR2 SYGVKD. TCRdb's table, derived via immunoSEQ multiplex PCR, lists solely in-frame clones and lacks some. In the table there are about 97,000 clones, approximately 92% of which are singletons. The sequence was obtained from a human patient who received an intestinal transplant, so some T cells may come from the graft donor. Material: PBMCs, obtained 450 to 460 days after intestinal transplant. J is TRBJ1-2 and V is TRBV10-3; tentatively, D is TRBD1 (6 bases). This CDR3 reads CAISESGGLTNGYTF. CDR3 in DNA: TGTGCCATCAGTGAGTCAGGGGGACTGACGAATGGCTACACCTTC.